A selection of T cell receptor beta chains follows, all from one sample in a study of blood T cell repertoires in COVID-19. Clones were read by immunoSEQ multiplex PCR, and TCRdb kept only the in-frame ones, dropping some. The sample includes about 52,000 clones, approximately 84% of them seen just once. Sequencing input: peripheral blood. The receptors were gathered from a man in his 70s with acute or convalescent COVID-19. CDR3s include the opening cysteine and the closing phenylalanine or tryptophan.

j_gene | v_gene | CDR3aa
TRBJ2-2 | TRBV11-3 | CASSFRRGNTGELFF
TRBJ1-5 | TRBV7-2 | CASSLETGRQPQHF
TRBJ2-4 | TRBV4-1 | CASSQELAGAGNIQYF
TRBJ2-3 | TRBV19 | CASSVRASSDTQYF
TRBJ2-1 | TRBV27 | CASSSRVTRTDEQFF
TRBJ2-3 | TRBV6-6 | CASSSVGGIADTQYF
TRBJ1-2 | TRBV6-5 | CASSSTQGNLGYGYTF
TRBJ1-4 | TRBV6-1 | CASSEEGTPAVYQLFF
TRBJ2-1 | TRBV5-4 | CASTIGGALGGFGEQFF
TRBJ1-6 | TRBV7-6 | CASSLAGDSPLHF
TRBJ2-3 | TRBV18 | CASSPDRVRDTQYF
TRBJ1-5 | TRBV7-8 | CASSVDRRQPQHF
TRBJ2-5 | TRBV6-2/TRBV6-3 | CASSPFTPVKETQYF
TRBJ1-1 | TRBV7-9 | CASSLNRAPEAFF
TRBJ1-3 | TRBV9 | CASSVVGGNSGNTIYF
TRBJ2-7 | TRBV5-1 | CASSSGTGVTYEQYF
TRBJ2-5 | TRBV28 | CASSFSGGQQETQYF
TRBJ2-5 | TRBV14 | CASSQGQTGGETQYF
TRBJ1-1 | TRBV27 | CASSLPGVLNTEAFF
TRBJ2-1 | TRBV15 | CATSRGSSGGQQEQFF
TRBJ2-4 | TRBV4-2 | CASKPTAGGQGNIQYF
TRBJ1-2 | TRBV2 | CASTTGGAGYTF
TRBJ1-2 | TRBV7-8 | CASSLGQIYGYTF